This paragraph covers one T cell receptor beta chain sequence. The CDR3 runs to 19 residues. Germline-derived CDR1 and CDR2 are SNHLY and FYNNEI. J lost 4 bases, V lost 6 bases, and 20 bases had no gene match. The data originate from a study of blood T cells in healthy people across ages. Primed by a sample-barcoded 5' primer and a J-beta primer mix, a second PCR proceeded for about 7 to 11 cycles. TCRdb reprocessed the 5' RACE reads with MiXCR, giving one entry per CDR3 protein. Among under 800,000 distinct CDR3 sequences listed, around a fifth were seen once. This receptor was taken from a man in his 70s in good health. Sequencing used blood. The rearrangement uses TRBV2 and TRBJ2-3, with 9 bases aligning to TRBD1. The CDR3 sequence: CASRGGQGMFLGSADTQYF. The CDR3, as DNA: TGTGCCAGCAGGGGGGGACAGGGAATGTTTTTAGGTAGTGCAGATACGCAGTATTTT.